The sequence of this T cell receptor beta chain was determined in a study of cytomegalovirus exposure and HLA in healthy donors. On the study more broadly: An earlier analysis identified 117 million unique TCR beta sequences in about 179 million T cells. Study outcomes and limitations: When a later analysis was performed, an Asian-associated ancestry cluster reportedly had fewer N-insertions than the approximately 690-donor mean. In a later analysis, a missense DCLRE1C variant was linked to TCR beta V- and J-gene trimming.

The CDR3 spans 16 residues. The V segment lost 3 bases and the J segment 2 bases; nucleotides outside the gene matches: 7. CDR1 SGHRS and CDR2 YFSETQ come from the germline V gene. Researchers ran the PCR with 60 Vbeta and 13 Jbeta primers. Generated by immunoSEQ multiplex PCR, the TCRdb table keeps only in-frame clones and is missing some. The table counts 110,000 to 150,000 clones; approximately 2.5% lies in the top ten. On this clone: Its specificity is not known.

The TCR comes from a man in his forties or fifties in good health and CMV-seronegative. This sequence joins TRBV5-1 and TRBJ2-5, with TRBD1 matching over 10 bases. Source material: PBMCs. This CDR3 reads CASSSTGTGEQETQYF. The CDR3 coding sequence is TGCGCCAGCAGCTCGACCGGGACAGGGGAACAAGAGACCCAGTACTTC. Full variable domain (missing parts from reference TRBV5-1 and TRBJ2-5): KAGVTQTPRYLIKTRGQQVTLSCSPISGHRSVSWYQQTPGQGLQFLFEYFSETQRNKGNFPGRFSGRQFSNSRSEMNVSTLELGDSALYLCASSSTGTGEQETQYFGPGTRLLVL.